A single sample gave rise to the 3 T cell receptor beta chains below, sequenced in a study of blood T cell repertoires in COVID-19. Sequencing used immunoSEQ multiplex PCR; TCRdb keeps in-frame clones, though not all of them. The sample includes hundreds of thousands of clones, approximately 78% of them seen just once. Sequencing was performed on PBMCs or T cells enriched from blood (not recorded which). The origin of the receptors is a man between 40 and 49 years old who had been exposed to COVID-19.

This chain connects TRBV11-3 to TRBJ2-5; D is undetermined. Trimming removed 0 bases at V and 5 bases at J, with 16 bases between. Germline V gene data show CDR1 as SGHNT and CDR2 as YENEEA. CDR3 length: 16 amino acids. The CDR3 loop is CASSLEWSGGFETQYF. The CDR3 region has the DNA TGTGCCAGCAGCTTAGAATGGTCCGGCGGCTTTGAGACCCAGTACTTC.

The chain joins TRBV11-2 to TRBJ1-4, with TRBD1 matching over 8 bases. The CDR3 has 15 residues. Germline CDR1 and CDR2: SGHAT and FQNNGV. Germline trimming cut 2 bases from V and 8 bases from J; bases unmatched to any gene: 7. The CDR3 DNA follows: TGTGCCAGCAGCTTACAGACAGGGGTTTCGGAAAAACTGTTTTTT. Translation gives CASSLQTGVSEKLFF.

The chain joins TRBV2 to TRBJ1-2; 8 bases align to TRBD1. The germline V gene encodes CDR1 SNHLY and CDR2 FYNNEI. Trimming removed 4 bases from V and 5 bases from J; junction bases left unmatched: 6. The CDR3 length is 14 residues. CDR3 sequence: CASSGQGTQYGYTF. The DNA for the CDR3 is TGTGCCAGCAGTGGACAGGGGACCCAGTATGGCTACACCTTC.